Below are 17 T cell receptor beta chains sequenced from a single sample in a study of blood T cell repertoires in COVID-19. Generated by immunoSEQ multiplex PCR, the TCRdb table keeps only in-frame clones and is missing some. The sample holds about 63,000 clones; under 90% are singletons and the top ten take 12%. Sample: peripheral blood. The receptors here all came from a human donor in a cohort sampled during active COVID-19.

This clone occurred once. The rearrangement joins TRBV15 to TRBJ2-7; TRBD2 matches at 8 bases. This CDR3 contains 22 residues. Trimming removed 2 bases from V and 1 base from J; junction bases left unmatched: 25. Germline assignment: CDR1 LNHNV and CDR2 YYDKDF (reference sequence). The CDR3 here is CATSRTRGGRGTILSRSYEQYF. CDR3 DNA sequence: TGTGCCACCAGCAGAACACGGGGGGGCCGTGGCACGATCCTATCGAGATCCTACGAGCAGTACTTC.

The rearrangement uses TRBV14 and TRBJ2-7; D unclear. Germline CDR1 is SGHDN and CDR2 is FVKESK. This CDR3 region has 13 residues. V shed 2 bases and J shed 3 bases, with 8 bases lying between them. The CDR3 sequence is CASSQPPRYEQYF. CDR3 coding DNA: TGTGCCAGCAGCCAACCCCCCCGCTACGAGCAGTACTTC.

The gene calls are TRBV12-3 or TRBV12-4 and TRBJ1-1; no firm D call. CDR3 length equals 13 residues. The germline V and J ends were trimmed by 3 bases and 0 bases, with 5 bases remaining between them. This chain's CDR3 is CASSFSLNTEAFF. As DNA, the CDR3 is TGTGCCAGCAGTTTTAGCCTGAACACTGAAGCTTTCTTT.

In DNA, the CDR3 is TGTGCCAGCAGCCTCCTCACGGGAGCTTACAATGAGCAGTTCTTC. Its translation: CASSLLTGAYNEQFF. The chain combines TRBV5-4 with TRBJ2-1; TRBD2 might be the D (6 bases). Germline CDR1 SGHNT, CDR2 YYREEE (reference sequence). Trimming took off 4 bases at V and 4 bases at J, with 15 bases between the two ends. This CDR3 contains 15 residues.

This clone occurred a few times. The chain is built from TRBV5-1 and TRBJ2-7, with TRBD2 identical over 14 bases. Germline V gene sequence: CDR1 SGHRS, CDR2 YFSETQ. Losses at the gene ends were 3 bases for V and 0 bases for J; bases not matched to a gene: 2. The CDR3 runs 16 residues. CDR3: CASSWTSGGFSYEQYF. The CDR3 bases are TGCGCCAGCAGCTGGACTAGCGGGGGGTTCTCCTACGAGCAGTACTTC.

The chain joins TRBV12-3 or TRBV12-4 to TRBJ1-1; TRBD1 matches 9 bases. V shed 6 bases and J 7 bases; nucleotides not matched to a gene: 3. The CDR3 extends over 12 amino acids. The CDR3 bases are TGTGCCAGCAGAGGGACAGGGCGTGAAGCTTTCTTT. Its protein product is CASRGTGREAFF.

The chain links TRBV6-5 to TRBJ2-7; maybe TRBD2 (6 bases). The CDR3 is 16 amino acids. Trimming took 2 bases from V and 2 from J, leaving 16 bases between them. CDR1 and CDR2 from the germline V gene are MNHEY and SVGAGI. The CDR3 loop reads CASSYGTGVITYEQYF. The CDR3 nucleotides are TGTGCCAGCAGTTACGGGACGGGGGTTATTACCTACGAGCAGTACTTC.

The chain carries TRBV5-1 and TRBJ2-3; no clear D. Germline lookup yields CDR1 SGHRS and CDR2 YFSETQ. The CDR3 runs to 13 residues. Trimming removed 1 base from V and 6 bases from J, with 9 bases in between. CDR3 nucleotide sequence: TGCGCCAGCAGCTTGCAGTCGTGGGATACGCAGTATTTT. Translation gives CASSLQSWDTQYF. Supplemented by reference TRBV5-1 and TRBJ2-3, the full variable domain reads KAGVTQTPRYLIKTRGQQVTLSCSPISGHRSVSWYQQTPGQGLQFLFEYFSETQRNKGNFPGRFSGRQFSNSRSEMNVSTLELGDSALYLCASSLQSWDTQYFGPGTRLTVL.

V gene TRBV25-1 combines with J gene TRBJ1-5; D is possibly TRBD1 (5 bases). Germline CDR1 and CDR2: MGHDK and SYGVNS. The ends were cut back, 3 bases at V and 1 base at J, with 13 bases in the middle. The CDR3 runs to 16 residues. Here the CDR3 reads CASSDSRVGSNQPQHF. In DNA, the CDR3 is TGTGCCAGCAGTGATTCCAGGGTCGGAAGCAATCAGCCCCAGCATTTT.

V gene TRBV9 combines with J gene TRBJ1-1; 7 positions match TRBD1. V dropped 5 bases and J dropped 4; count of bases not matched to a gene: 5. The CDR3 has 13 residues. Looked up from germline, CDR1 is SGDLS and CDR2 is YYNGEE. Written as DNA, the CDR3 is TGTGCCAGCAGTAAGGGGGCTGGCACTGAAGCTTTCTTT. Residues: CASSKGAGTEAFF.

CDR3 nucleotide sequence: TGTGCCAGCAGTTACGGGGGGGTCAGGCCGGAGCAGTACTTC. Its protein is CASSYGGVRPEQYF. The rearrangement uses TRBV6-2 or TRBV6-3 and TRBJ2-7, with 7 nucleotides matching TRBD2. With V trimmed by 2 bases and J by 7 bases, 8 bases remained unmatched. The CDR3 length is 14 residues. CDR1 is MNHEY and CDR2 is SVGEGT in the germline V gene.

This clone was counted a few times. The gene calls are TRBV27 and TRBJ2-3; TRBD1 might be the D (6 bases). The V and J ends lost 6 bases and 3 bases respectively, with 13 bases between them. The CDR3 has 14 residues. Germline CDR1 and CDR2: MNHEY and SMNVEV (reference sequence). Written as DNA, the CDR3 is TGTGCCAGCAGCCGCAGAGGGGGTACAGATACGCAGTATTTT. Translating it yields CASSRRGGTDTQYF.

In nucleotides, the CDR3 is TGTGCCAGCTCACCACAAGACCAGGGGGCTATGGGTACGCAGTATTTT. It yields the protein CASSPQDQGAMGTQYF. The rearrangement uses TRBV18 and TRBJ2-3; 8 bases fit TRBD1. The CDR3 sequence is 16 residues long. CDR1 is KGHSH, CDR2 LQKENI, per germline. V lost 1 base to trimming and J lost 8 bases; unmatched junction nucleotides: 11.

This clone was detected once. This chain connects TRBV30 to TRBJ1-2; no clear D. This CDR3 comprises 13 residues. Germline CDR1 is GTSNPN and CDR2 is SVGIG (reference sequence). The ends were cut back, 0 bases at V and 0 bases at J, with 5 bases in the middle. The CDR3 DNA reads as TGTGCCTGGAGTGTAGGAGCTAACTATGGCTACACCTTC. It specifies CAWSVGANYGYTF.

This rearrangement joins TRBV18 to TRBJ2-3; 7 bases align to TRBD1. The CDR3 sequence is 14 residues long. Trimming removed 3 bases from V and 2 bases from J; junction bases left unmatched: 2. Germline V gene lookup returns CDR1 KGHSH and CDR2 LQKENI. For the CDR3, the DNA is TGTGCCAGCTCACCGGACAGGATCACAGATACGCAGTATTTT. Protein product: CASSPDRITDTQYF.

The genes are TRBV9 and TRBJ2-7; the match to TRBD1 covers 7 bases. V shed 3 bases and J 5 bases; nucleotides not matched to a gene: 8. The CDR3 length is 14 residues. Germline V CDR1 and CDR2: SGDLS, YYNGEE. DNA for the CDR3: TGTGCCAGCAGCGGCCGGGACAGTTCCCACGAGCAGTACTTC. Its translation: CASSGRDSSHEQYF. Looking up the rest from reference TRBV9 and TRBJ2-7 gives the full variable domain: DSGVTQTPKHLITATGQRVTLRCSPRSGDLSVYWYQQSLDQGLQFLIQYYNGEERAKGNILERFSAQQFPDLHSELNLSSLELGDSALYFCASSGRDSSHEQYFGPGTRLTVT.

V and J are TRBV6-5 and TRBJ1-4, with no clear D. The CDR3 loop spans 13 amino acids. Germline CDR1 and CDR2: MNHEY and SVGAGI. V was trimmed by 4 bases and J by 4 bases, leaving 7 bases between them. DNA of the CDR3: TGTGCCAGCAGTTCTGTCCTTAATGAAAAACTGTTTTTT. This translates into CASSSVLNEKLFF.